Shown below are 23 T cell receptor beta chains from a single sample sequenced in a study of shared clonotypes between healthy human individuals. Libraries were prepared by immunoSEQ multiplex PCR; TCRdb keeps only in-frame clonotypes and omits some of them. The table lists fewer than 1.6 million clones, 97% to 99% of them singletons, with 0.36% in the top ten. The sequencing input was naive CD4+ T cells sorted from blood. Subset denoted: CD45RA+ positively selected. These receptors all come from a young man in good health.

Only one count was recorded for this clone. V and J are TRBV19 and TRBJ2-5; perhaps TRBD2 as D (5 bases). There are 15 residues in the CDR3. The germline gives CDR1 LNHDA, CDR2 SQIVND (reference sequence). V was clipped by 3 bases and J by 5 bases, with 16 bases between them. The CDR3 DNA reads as TGTGCCAGTAGTATCCGGGCCGGGGTGCGGGAGACCCAGTACTTC. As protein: CASSIRAGVRETQYF.

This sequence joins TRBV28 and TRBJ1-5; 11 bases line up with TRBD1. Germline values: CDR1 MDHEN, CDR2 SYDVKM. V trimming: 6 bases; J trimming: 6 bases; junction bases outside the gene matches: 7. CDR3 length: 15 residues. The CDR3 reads CASSRTGGFSQPQHF. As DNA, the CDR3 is TGTGCCAGCAGCAGGACAGGGGGCTTTAGTCAGCCCCAGCATTTT.

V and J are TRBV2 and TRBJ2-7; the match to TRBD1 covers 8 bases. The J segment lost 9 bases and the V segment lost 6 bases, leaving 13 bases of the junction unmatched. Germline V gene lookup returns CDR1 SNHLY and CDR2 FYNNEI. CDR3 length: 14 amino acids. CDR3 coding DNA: TGTGCCAGCAGGACCGGGACAGGCAATCTACCGCAGTACTTC. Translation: CASRTGTGNLPQYF.

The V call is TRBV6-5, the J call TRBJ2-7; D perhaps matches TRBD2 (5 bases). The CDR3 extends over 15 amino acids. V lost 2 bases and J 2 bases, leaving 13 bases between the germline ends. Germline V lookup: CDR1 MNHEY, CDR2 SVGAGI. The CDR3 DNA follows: TGTGCCAGCAGTTACGGATTAGCGACAACCTACGAGCAGTACTTC. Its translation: CASSYGLATTYEQYF.

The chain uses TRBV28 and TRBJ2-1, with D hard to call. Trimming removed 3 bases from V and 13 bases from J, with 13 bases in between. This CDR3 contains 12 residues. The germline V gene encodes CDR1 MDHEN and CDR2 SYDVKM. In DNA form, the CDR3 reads TGTGCCAGCAGTTTGGTGGCAGGTGGCCAGTTCTTC. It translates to CASSLVAGGQFF.

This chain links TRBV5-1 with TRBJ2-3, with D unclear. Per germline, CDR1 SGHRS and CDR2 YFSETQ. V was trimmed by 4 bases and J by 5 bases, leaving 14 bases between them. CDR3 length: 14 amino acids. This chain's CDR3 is CASSTGPSGDTQYF. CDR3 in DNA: TGCGCCAGCAGCACGGGCCCTTCGGGAGATACGCAGTATTTT.

The CDR3 sequence: CASTTAGGPTHEQFF. The DNA of the CDR3 is TGTGCCAGCACCACAGCGGGAGGGCCTACCCATGAGCAGTTCTTC. V and J are TRBV9 and TRBJ2-1; TRBD2 matches at 10 bases. V lost 6 bases to trimming and J lost 8 bases; unmatched junction nucleotides: 11. The length of the CDR3 is 15 residues. Germline CDR1 reads SGDLS; CDR2 reads YYNGEE. Full variable domain (rest looked up from reference TRBV9 and TRBJ2-1): DSGVTQTPKHLITATGQRVTLRCSPRSGDLSVYWYQQSLDQGLQFLIQYYNGEERAKGNILERFSAQQFPDLHSELNLSSLELGDSALYFCASTTAGGPTHEQFFGPGTRLTVL.

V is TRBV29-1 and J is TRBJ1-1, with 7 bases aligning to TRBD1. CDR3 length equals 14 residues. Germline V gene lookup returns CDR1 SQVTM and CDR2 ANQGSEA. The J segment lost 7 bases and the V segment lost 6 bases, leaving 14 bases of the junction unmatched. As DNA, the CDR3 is TGCAGCGTGAGAAAGGACAGGACCCTATTTGAAGCTTTCTTT. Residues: CSVRKDRTLFEAFF.

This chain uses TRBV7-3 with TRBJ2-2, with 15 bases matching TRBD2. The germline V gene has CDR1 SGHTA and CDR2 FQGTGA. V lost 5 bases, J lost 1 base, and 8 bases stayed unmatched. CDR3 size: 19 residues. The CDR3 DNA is TGTGCCAGCAGCCCCCGGACTAGCGGGAGGGCTAGGAACACCGGGGAGCTGTTTTTT. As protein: CASSPRTSGRARNTGELFF.

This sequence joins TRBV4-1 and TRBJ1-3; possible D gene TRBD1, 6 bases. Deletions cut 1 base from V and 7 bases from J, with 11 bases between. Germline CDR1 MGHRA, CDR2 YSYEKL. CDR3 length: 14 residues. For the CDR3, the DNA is TGCGCCAGCAGCCAAGTCGAGGGGGGCAACACCATATATTTT. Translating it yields CASSQVEGGNTIYF.

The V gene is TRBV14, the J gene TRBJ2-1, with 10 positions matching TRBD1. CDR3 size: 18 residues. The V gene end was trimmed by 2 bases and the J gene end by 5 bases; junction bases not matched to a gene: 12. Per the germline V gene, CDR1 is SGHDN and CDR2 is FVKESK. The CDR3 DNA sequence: TGTGCCAGCAGCCAATTTTTCTTTGGGACAGGGGAACACAATGAGCAGTTCTTC. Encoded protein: CASSQFFFGTGEHNEQFF. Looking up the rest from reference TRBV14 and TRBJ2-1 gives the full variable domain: EAGVTQFPSHSVIEKGQTVTLRCDPISGHDNLYWYRRVMGKEIKFLLHFVKESKQDESGMPNNRFLAERTGGTYSTLKVQPAELEDSGVYFCASSQFFFGTGEHNEQFFGPGTRLTVL.

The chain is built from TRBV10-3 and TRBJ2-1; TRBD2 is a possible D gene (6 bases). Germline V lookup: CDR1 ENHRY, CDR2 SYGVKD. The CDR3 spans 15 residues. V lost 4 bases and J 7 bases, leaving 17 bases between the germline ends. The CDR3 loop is CAISGSGELLNEQFF. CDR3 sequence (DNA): TGTGCCATCAGTGGGTCGGGGGAGTTGCTGAATGAGCAGTTCTTC.

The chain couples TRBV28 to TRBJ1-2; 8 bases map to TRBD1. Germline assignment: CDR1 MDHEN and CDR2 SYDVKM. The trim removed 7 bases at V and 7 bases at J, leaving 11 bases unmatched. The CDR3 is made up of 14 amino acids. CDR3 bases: TGTGCCAGCACCGGGGAGGGGACAGGCAGTGGCTACACCTTC. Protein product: CASTGEGTGSGYTF.

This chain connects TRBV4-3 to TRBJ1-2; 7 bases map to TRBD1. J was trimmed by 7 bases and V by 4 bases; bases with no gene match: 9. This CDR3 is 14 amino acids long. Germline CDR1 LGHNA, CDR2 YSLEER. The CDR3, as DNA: TGCGCCAGCAGCCCTGGACAGGACCGGGGTGGCTACACCTTC. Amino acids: CASSPGQDRGGYTF.

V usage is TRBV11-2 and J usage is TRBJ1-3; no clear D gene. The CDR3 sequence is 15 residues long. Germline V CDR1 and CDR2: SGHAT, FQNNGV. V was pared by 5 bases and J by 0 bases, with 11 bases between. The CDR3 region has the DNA TGTGCCAGCAGCGGGAATGTTTACTCTGGAAACACCATATATTTT. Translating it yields CASSGNVYSGNTIYF.

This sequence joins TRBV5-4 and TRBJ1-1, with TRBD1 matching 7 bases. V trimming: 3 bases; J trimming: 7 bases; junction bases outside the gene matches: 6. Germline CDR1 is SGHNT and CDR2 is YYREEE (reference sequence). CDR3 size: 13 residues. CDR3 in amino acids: CASSSGTDIEAFF. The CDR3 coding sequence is TGTGCCAGCAGCTCCGGGACAGACATTGAAGCTTTCTTT.

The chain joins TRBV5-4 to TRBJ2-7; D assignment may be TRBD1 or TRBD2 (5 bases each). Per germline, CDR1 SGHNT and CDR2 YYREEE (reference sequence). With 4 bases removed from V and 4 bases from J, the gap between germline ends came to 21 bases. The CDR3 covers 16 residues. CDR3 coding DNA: TGTGCCAGCAGCGACCGTTTTAGGGGCCGAGGGTACGAGCAGTACTTC. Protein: CASSDRFRGRGYEQYF.

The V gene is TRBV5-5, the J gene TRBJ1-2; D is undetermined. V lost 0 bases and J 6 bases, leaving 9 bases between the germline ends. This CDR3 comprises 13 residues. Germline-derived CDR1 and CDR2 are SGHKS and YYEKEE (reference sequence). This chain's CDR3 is CASSLVGWDGYTF. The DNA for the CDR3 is TGTGCCAGCAGCTTGGTGGGTTGGGATGGCTACACCTTC.

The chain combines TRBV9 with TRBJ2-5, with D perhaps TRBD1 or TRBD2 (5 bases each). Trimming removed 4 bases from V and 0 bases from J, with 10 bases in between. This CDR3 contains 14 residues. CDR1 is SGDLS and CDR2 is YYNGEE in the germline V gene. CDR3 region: CASSNRGHQETQYF. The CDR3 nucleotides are TGTGCCAGCAGCAACCGGGGCCACCAAGAGACCCAGTACTTC. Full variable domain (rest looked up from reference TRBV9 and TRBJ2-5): DSGVTQTPKHLITATGQRVTLRCSPRSGDLSVYWYQQSLDQGLQFLIQYYNGEERAKGNILERFSAQQFPDLHSELNLSSLELGDSALYFCASSNRGHQETQYFGPGTRLLVL.

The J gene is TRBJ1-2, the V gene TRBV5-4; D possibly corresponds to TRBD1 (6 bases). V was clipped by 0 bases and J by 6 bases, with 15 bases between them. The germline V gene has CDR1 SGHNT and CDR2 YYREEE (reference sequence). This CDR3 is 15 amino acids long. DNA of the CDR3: TGTGCCAGCAGCTTGGTTGCGTCACAGGGTGATGGCTACACCTTC. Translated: CASSLVASQGDGYTF.

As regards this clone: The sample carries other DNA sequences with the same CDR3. CDR3 sequence (DNA): TGTGCCAGCAGTTTCCGGGGGAGTGGAAACACCATATATTTT. It translates to CASSFRGSGNTIYF. The chain joins TRBV28 to TRBJ1-3; a weak D match, TRBD1 (5 bases). V lost 3 bases and J lost 3, with 9 bases in between. The CDR3 is made up of 14 amino acids. The germline V gene has CDR1 MDHEN and CDR2 SYDVKM.

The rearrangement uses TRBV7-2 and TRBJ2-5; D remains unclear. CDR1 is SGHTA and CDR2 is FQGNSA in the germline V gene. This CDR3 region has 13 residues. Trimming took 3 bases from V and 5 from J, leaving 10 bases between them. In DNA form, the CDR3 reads TGTGCCAGCAGCTTTTCTATAGAGGAGACCCAGTACTTC. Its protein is CASSFSIEETQYF.

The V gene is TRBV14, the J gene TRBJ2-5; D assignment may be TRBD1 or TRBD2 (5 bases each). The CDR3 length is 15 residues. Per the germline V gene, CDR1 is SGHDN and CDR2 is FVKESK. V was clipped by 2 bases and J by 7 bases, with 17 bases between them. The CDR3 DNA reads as TGTGCCAGCAGCCAATCGACTACCAGGGCATGGACCCAGTACTTC. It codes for CASSQSTTRAWTQYF.